This T cell receptor (beta chain) was found in a study of blood T cell repertoires in COVID-19. On the study more broadly: Researchers got acute and convalescent COVID-19 samples from the United States, Italy and Spain. Sources were T cells, B-cell-depleted T cells, or PBMCs; the material itself was cDNA or gDNA.

Germline-derived CDR1 and CDR2 are SGHRS and YFSETQ. Trimming cost V 0 bases and J 0 bases, with 4 bases left between them. This CDR3 has 14 residues. Here immunoSEQ multiplex PCR was the method, and the copy in TCRdb shows in-frame clones only, minus some. The sample carries about 170,000 clones, around 93% recorded once. This TCR derives from a woman between 45 and 60 years old with acute or convalescent COVID-19. Input material: peripheral blood. The chain has TRBV5-1 and TRBJ1-3; D unresolved. Written as DNA, the CDR3 is TGCGCCAGCAGCTTGGGGAGCTCTGGAAACACCATATATTTT. Protein sequence: CASSLGSSGNTIYF.